Detailed here is one T cell receptor (beta chain). Its specificity is unknown. The 5'RACE template-switching step produced TCR cDNA and added a universal primer site and UMIs. TCRdb recomputed calls from the 5' RACE reads with MiXCR, one row per CDR3 protein. The profile shows a few hundred thousand distinct CDR3 sequences, less than 20% of them singletons. Trimming stripped 1 base from V and 4 bases from J, with 12 bases between. There are 15 residues in the CDR3. Germline V lookup: CDR1 SGHRS, CDR2 YFSETQ. This specimen comes from a study of T cells after yellow fever vaccination. Whole-study results and caveats: Contamination of FACS-sorted repertoires by abundant clonotypes from the bulk population could occur.

The TCR originated in a man aged 18-30 years who received the YFV17D yellow fever vaccine. The sample consisted of PBMCs, taken about 5 days after the first yellow fever vaccination. The chain carries TRBV5-1 and TRBJ2-1; no clear D. CDR3 in DNA: TGCGCCAGCAGCTTGTTTCCTAGTCCGTACAATGAGCAGTTCTTC. Residues: CASSLFPSPYNEQFF.